Each of the 10 T cell receptor beta chains below was sequenced from the same sample in a study of Tregs in tolerant kidney transplant recipients. Sequencing was performed with immunoSEQ multiplex PCR; in TCRdb, only in-frame clones are kept and a portion is missing. Of about 1,400 clones listed, approximately 87% are singletons. These receptors' antigens are unknown. Specimen: CD4+ T cells from blood cultured with allogeneic cells. These TCRs come from a human donor in good health.

This clone was seen more than once but under ten times. The gene calls are TRBV5-4 and TRBJ1-1, with D perhaps matching TRBD1 (5 bases). Per germline, CDR1 SGHNT and CDR2 YYREEE (reference sequence). V lost 2 bases and J 3 bases, leaving 14 bases between the germline ends. This CDR3 has 15 residues. CDR3 amino acids: CASSFGGQGDTEAFF. Here the CDR3 DNA reads TGTGCCAGCAGCTTTGGCGGCCAGGGCGACACTGAAGCTTTCTTT. The variable domain in full, completed from reference TRBV5-4 and TRBJ1-1, reads ETGVTQSPTHLIKTRGQQVTLRCSSQSGHNTVSWYQQALGQGPQFIFQYYREEENGRGNFPPRFSGLQFPNYSSELNVNALELDDSALYLCASSFGGQGDTEAFFGQGTRLTVV.

This chain links TRBV2 with TRBJ2-5, with 10 bases identical to TRBD1. Germline V gives CDR1 SNHLY, CDR2 FYNNEI. This CDR3 region has 13 residues. V lost 5 bases and J lost 4; bases outside the gene matches: 1. CDR3 bases: TGTGCCAGCAGTCGGGACAGGGGAGAGACCCAGTACTTC. This sequence encodes CASSRDRGETQYF.

The rearrangement joins TRBV6-6 to TRBJ1-5; D is uncertain. There are 13 residues in the CDR3. The V end was cut by 6 bases, the J end by 7 bases, with 13 bases between. Looked up from germline, CDR1 is MNHNY and CDR2 is SVGAGI (reference sequence). The CDR3 reads CASRRVLGQPQHF. For the CDR3, the DNA is TGTGCCAGCAGACGCGTCCTGGGGCAGCCCCAGCATTTT.

V gene TRBV5-1 combines with J gene TRBJ2-3; no clear D gene. This CDR3 comprises 11 residues. Germline V gene sequence: CDR1 SGHRS, CDR2 YFSETQ. V gave up 1 base and J gave up 5 bases, with 2 bases separating them. CDR3 DNA sequence: TGCGCCAGCAGCTTGCAAGATACGCAGTATTTT. Its translation is CASSLQDTQYF.

The J gene is TRBJ2-5, the V gene TRBV4-2; D might be TRBD1 (5 bases). CDR1 and CDR2 from the germline V gene are LGHNA and YNFKEQ. This CDR3 has 14 amino acids. Trimming took off 1 base at V and 2 bases at J, with 8 bases between the two ends. CDR3 DNA sequence: TGTGCCAGCAGCCAAGTCGACAGTCAAGAGACCCAGTACTTC. Protein: CASSQVDSQETQYF.

The chain recombines TRBV2 with TRBJ1-5; D is possibly TRBD1 (5 bases). V shed 7 bases and J shed 8 bases, with 15 bases lying between them. This CDR3 contains 13 residues. Germline V gene sequence: CDR1 SNHLY, CDR2 FYNNEI. CDR3 sequence reads: CASKGPLVEPQHF. CDR3 in DNA: TGTGCCAGCAAGGGGCCGTTGGTCGAGCCCCAGCATTTT.

The genes are TRBV7-9 and TRBJ1-2; weak D call: TRBD1 (6 bases). CDR1 and CDR2 from the germline V gene are SEHNR and FQNEAQ (reference sequence). V lost 5 bases and J 4 bases, leaving 11 bases between the germline ends. The CDR3 contains 13 residues. Here the CDR3 DNA reads TGTGCCAGCAGCCAGGGACAATTCTATGGCTACACCTTC. It translates to CASSQGQFYGYTF.

DNA of the CDR3: TGTGCCAGCAGCAACCAACGGGGGGCGAGAGTTGATCAGCCCCAGCATTTT. This encodes CASSNQRGARVDQPQHF. V is TRBV5-5 and J is TRBJ1-5, with D maybe TRBD1 (6 bases). Trimming pared 4 bases from V and 5 bases from J, leaving 22 bases between. This CDR3 has 17 amino acids. CDR1 and CDR2 (germline): SGHKS, YYEKEE (reference sequence).

In this sample, this clone turned up once. J is TRBJ1-5 and V is TRBV19; no firm D call. V lost 11 bases, J lost 3 bases, and 11 bases lay in between. The V gene's germline CDR1 is LNHDA and CDR2 SQIVND (reference sequence). CDR3 length: 12 amino acids. CDR3 loop: CASGVANQPQHF. CDR3 coding DNA: TGTGCCTCGGGTGTAGCCAATCAGCCCCAGCATTTT.

This sequence joins TRBV7-2 and TRBJ2-4, with TRBD1 as a possible D gene (6 bases). Germline loops: CDR1 SGHTA, CDR2 FQGNSA. The ends were cut back, 1 base at V and 1 base at J, with 17 bases in the middle. The CDR3 length is 18 residues. As DNA, the CDR3 is TGTGCCAGCAGCTTAGTCAGGGGTCTCCCCTTGGCCAAAAACATTCAGTACTTC. This translates into CASSLVRGLPLAKNIQYF.